One sample yielded the 28 T cell receptor beta chains listed below, sequenced in a study of post-analysis software for immune sequencing data. Unique molecular identifiers tagged the TCR beta cDNA libraries. In TCRdb, the PCR reads were re-called with MiXCR into one record per CDR3 protein. The sample carries roughly 160,000 distinct CDR3 sequences, about 36% recorded once. The source was blood, collected after autologous hematopoietic stem cell transplantation. These receptors originate from a girl under 18 with multiple sclerosis.

V and J are TRBV15 and TRBJ2-1, with 9 bases matching TRBD2. The CDR3 covers 15 residues. V lost 5 bases and J lost 7; bases outside the gene matches: 9. Germline CDR1 reads LNHNV; CDR2 reads YYDKDF (reference sequence). The DNA of the CDR3 is TGTGCCACCAGCCCGCTAGCGGGAAGTGATAATGAGCAGTTCTTC. Protein sequence: CATSPLAGSDNEQFF.

The rearrangement links TRBV6-5 to TRBJ2-4, with 14 bases identical to TRBD2. Judging by the DNA end, TRBJ2-7 fits better; the J call may be wrong. Looked up from germline, CDR1 is MNHEY and CDR2 is SVGAGI. This CDR3 has 15 amino acids. The CDR3, as DNA: TGTGCCAGCAGGATGGGACTAGCGGGAGCCTACGAGCAGTACTTC. It yields the protein CASRMGLAGAYEQYF.

This clonotype was detected only a few times. This chain joins TRBV7-8 and TRBJ2-7; 7 positions match TRBD1. Trimming removed 1 base from V and 5 bases from J; junction bases left unmatched: 5. This CDR3 is 14 amino acids long. CDR1 SGHVS and CDR2 FQNEAQ come from the germline V gene. The CDR3 DNA is TGTGCCAGCAGCTTAGTACAGGGGTTCGACGAGCAGTACTTC. It is translated as CASSLVQGFDEQYF.

The rearrangement links TRBV2 to TRBJ2-7; no definite D call. V lost 6 bases and J lost 0, with 6 bases in between. The CDR3 runs to 12 residues. Looked up from germline, CDR1 is SNHLY and CDR2 is FYNNEI. CDR3 sequence (DNA): TGTGCCAGCAGACCAATCTCCTACGAGCAGTACTTC. Translation gives CASRPISYEQYF.

The chain combines TRBV10-2 with TRBJ2-1, with 8 bases matching TRBD2. Germline V gene data show CDR1 as WSHSY and CDR2 as SAAADI. The CDR3 runs to 15 residues. V dropped 0 bases and J dropped 8; count of bases not matched to a gene: 6. Here the CDR3 reads CASSESGLAYDEQFF. The CDR3 DNA follows: TGCGCCAGCAGTGAGTCTGGACTAGCATACGATGAGCAGTTCTTC.

This chain connects TRBV25-1 to TRBJ1-1; no clear D. From germline, CDR1 is MGHDK and CDR2 SYGVNS. CDR3 length: 13 residues. Trimming removed 8 bases from V and 0 bases from J, with 10 bases in between. The CDR3 here is CASRYGMNTEAFF. In nucleotides, the CDR3 is TGTGCCAGCCGTTATGGGATGAACACTGAAGCTTTCTTT.

This chain links TRBV28 with TRBJ2-5; TRBD2 matches at 9 bases. The last part of the DNA fits TRBJ2-7 better; the J call may be wrong. The CDR3 loop spans 14 amino acids. The germline gives CDR1 MDHEN, CDR2 SYDVKM. For the CDR3, the DNA is TGTGCCAGCAGTTCGACTAGCGGACTCTACGAGCAGTACTTC. It codes for CASSSTSGLYEQYF.

This clonotype was observed a few times. V and J are TRBV28 and TRBJ2-3; D may correspond to TRBD1 or TRBD2 (5 bases each). V gave up 2 bases and J gave up 6 bases, with 15 bases separating them. The length of the CDR3 is 15 residues. Germline CDR1 and CDR2: MDHEN and SYDVKM. The CDR3 bases are TGTGCCAGCAGTTTAGAGCCCGGGGCAGGGGATACGCAGTATTTT. Its translation: CASSLEPGAGDTQYF.

This clonotype was recorded a few times. The rearrangement joins TRBV7-8 to TRBJ1-4, with 7 bases matching TRBD1. The V and J ends lost 5 bases and 0 bases, in that order; junction bases with no gene match: 3. The CDR3 runs to 15 residues. The germline gives CDR1 SGHVS, CDR2 FQNEAQ. CDR3 nucleotides: TGTGCCAGCAGCCAGGGGGGGACAACTAATGAAAAACTGTTTTTT. Its translation: CASSQGGTTNEKLFF.

This clonotype was counted only a few times. V and J are TRBV7-9 and TRBJ2-5; D might be TRBD2 (5 bases). The germline gives CDR1 SEHNR, CDR2 FQNEAQ (reference sequence). With 5 bases removed from V and 2 bases from J, the gap between germline ends came to 9 bases. The CDR3 length is 13 residues. CDR3 sequence: CASSTRTQETQYF. Written as DNA, the CDR3 is TGTGCCAGCAGCACTAGGACTCAAGAGACCCAGTACTTC.

This clonotype was observed a handful of times. Sequence at one end of the junction differs from germline and may be a read error. The CDR3 reads CAIREGTTNSPLHF. In nucleotides, the CDR3 is TGTGCCATCAGGGAAGGGACAACTAATTCGCCCCTCCACTTT. The chain links TRBV10-3 to TRBJ1-6; maybe TRBD1 (6 bases). Germline V gene lookup returns CDR1 ENHRY and CDR2 SYGVKD. CDR3 length equals 14 residues.

The rearrangement joins TRBV27 to TRBJ1-1; D is undetermined. V was cut by 2 bases and J by 3 bases, with 13 bases left in between. Per germline, CDR1 MNHEY and CDR2 SMNVEV (reference sequence). The CDR3 contains 15 residues. The CDR3 DNA reads as TGTGCCAGCAGTTTAATTGGAGGGTCTGACACTGAAGCTTTCTTT. Its translation: CASSLIGGSDTEAFF.

With respect to this clonotype: At one of its ends the junction is not consistent with the germline gene, which may arise from a read error. V usage is TRBV11-2 and J usage is TRBJ2-7; D may be TRBD2 (6 bases). The DNA end lines up better with TRBJ2-5; the J call may be wrong. The CDR3 sequence is 14 residues long. Germline V gene lookup returns CDR1 SGHAT and CDR2 FQNNGV. Here the CDR3 DNA reads TGTGCCAGCAACTTAGTGGCGGGAAGGGAGACCCAGTACTTC. Its protein is CASNLVAGRETQYF.

The chain uses TRBV20-1 and TRBJ2-5, with D possibly TRBD1 on 6 matching bases. CDR1 is DFQATT, CDR2 SNEGSKA, per germline (reference sequence). This CDR3 spans 14 amino acids. V was shortened by 6 bases and J by 4 bases, with 18 bases between the two germline ends. The CDR3 nucleotides read TGCAGTGCCTCACTGGACAGTTTCGGAGAGACCCAGTACTTC. This gives the protein CSASLDSFGETQYF.

The chain carries TRBV12-3 or TRBV12-4 and TRBJ1-1, with D tentatively TRBD1 (6 bases). CDR3 length: 16 residues. With 2 bases removed from V and 4 bases from J, the gap between germline ends came to 17 bases. The chain's CDR3 is CASSLYGTGSGTEAFF. CDR3 nucleotides: TGTGCCAGCAGTTTATACGGTACAGGGTCGGGCACTGAAGCTTTCTTT.

The chain couples TRBV7-8 to TRBJ2-5, with D hard to call. The J call may be incorrect, as the DNA end agrees better with TRBJ2-7. The CDR3 is 11 amino acids. CDR1 is SGHVS and CDR2 is FQNEAQ in the germline V gene. The CDR3 region has the DNA TGTGCCAGCAGCCCTTTCTACGAGCAGTACTTC. It encodes CASSPFYEQYF.

The chain combines TRBV12-3 or TRBV12-4 with TRBJ2-4; 7 bases are shared with TRBD2. J was trimmed by 0 bases and V by 6 bases; bases with no gene match: 2. The CDR3 runs to 14 residues. The CDR3 loop reads CASRAGVAKNIQYF. The CDR3, as DNA: TGTGCCAGCAGGGCGGGGGTAGCCAAAAACATTCAGTACTTC.

This clonotype was detected only a few times. The J gene is TRBJ2-5, the V gene TRBV4-1; D is perhaps TRBD2 (6 bases). Germline CDR1 MGHRA, CDR2 YSYEKL. The CDR3 sequence is 13 residues long. Trimming pared 1 base from V and 6 bases from J, leaving 9 bases between. CDR3 nucleotides: TGCGCCAGCAGCCAAGCCCGCGGGAAGACCCAGTACTTC. Protein product: CASSQARGKTQYF.

In its sample, this clonotype was seen a few times. The gene calls are TRBV20-1 and TRBJ2-1; 8 nucleotides align to TRBD2. The CDR3 is made up of 15 amino acids. The germline CDR1 and CDR2 sequences are DFQATT and SNEGSKA (reference sequence). The CDR3 sequence: CSGWSGGSSYNEQFF. The DNA of the CDR3 is TGCAGCGGCTGGTCGGGGGGGAGCTCCTACAATGAGCAGTTCTTC.

V gene TRBV6-6 combines with J gene TRBJ2-1; 11 bases agree with TRBD2. Germline V lookup: CDR1 MNHNY, CDR2 SVGAGI (reference sequence). The CDR3 runs 15 residues. After removal of 2 bases from V and 8 bases from J, the junction contained 5 bases not matched to a gene. Written as DNA, the CDR3 is TGTGCCAGCAGTTACCTAGCGGGAGGTGGAGATGAGCAGTTCTTC. It translates to CASSYLAGGGDEQFF.

In its sample, this clonotype was seen a few times. V is TRBV25-1 and J is TRBJ1-4; TRBD1 matches 9 bases. The CDR3 is 19 amino acids. Per the germline V gene, CDR1 is MGHDK and CDR2 is SYGVNS. J was trimmed by 6 bases and V by 4 bases; bases with no gene match: 18. The CDR3 DNA follows: TGTGCCAGCAGTGGTTTGACCTTGGGCACGACAGGGGGGTATGAAAAACTGTTTTTT. It specifies CASSGLTLGTTGGYEKLFF.

The rearrangement links TRBV20-1 to TRBJ2-1, with D perhaps TRBD2 (5 bases). With 2 bases removed from V and 6 bases from J, the gap between germline ends came to 14 bases. This CDR3 is built from 14 residues. Germline V lookup: CDR1 DFQATT, CDR2 SNEGSKA (reference sequence). The CDR3 sequence is CSARQWAGSNEQFF. The CDR3 nucleotides read TGCAGTGCTAGACAGTGGGCGGGCAGCAATGAGCAGTTCTTC.

This clonotype was picked up many times. The chain has TRBV27 and TRBJ2-3; D may be TRBD2 (5 bases). The V end lost 5 bases, the J end lost 2 bases, and 17 bases lay between the germline ends. The CDR3 runs to 16 residues. The germline V gene encodes CDR1 MNHEY and CDR2 SMNVEV (reference sequence). CDR3 in amino acids: CASSPLAQRLTDTQYF. For the CDR3, the DNA is TGTGCCAGCAGTCCCCTAGCCCAAAGACTCACAGATACGCAGTATTTT.

The chain joins TRBV20-1 to TRBJ1-2; 7 bases fit TRBD1. The CDR3 totals 15 residues. The V gene end was trimmed by 3 bases and the J gene end by 5 bases; junction bases not matched to a gene: 12. CDR1 is DFQATT, CDR2 SNEGSKA, per germline (reference sequence). CDR3 nucleotides: TGCAGTGCTAGGGACGACAGGGCGACGGGTTATGGCTACACCTTC. It is translated as CSARDDRATGYGYTF.

The chain links TRBV27 to TRBJ1-5, with D possibly TRBD1 on 5 matching bases. The V and J ends lost 8 bases and 7 bases respectively, with 18 bases between them. Germline CDR1 and CDR2: MNHEY and SMNVEV (reference sequence). The length of the CDR3 is 14 residues. CDR3 in DNA: TGTGCCAGCCACGCATCGGGGACCCACCAGCCCCAGCATTTT. Encoded protein: CASHASGTHQPQHF.

There are a few counts of this clonotype. The chain combines TRBV5-6 with TRBJ1-1, with a weak D call TRBD1 (6 bases). The CDR3 runs 14 residues. Germline lookup yields CDR1 SGHDT and CDR2 YYEEEE. V was shortened by 4 bases and J by 4 bases, with 14 bases between the two germline ends. CDR3 in DNA: TGTGCCAGCAGCCTTAGAGGACAGATCACTGAAGCTTTCTTT. This sequence encodes CASSLRGQITEAFF.

Concerning this clonotype itself: One end of the junction is discordant with germline, which a read error may explain. The J gene is TRBJ1-3, the V gene TRBV29-1; 7 bases are a match to TRBD1. The V gene's germline CDR1 is SQVTM and CDR2 ANQGSEA. The CDR3 extends over 14 amino acids. The CDR3 DNA follows: TGCAGCGTCACAACAGGGGCCGCTGGAAACACCACATATTTT. It yields the protein CSVTTGAAGNTTYF. Combining the CDR3 with reference TRBV29-1 and TRBJ1-3 gives the whole variable domain SAVISQKPSRDICQRGTSLTIQCQVDSQVTMMFWYRQQPGQSLTLIATANQGSEATYESGFVIDKFPISRPNLTFSTLTVSNMSPEDSSIYLCSVTTGAAGNTTYFGEGSWLTVV.

This chain links TRBV5-1 with TRBJ2-1, with TRBD2 matching 7 bases. From germline, CDR1 is SGHRS and CDR2 YFSETQ. This CDR3 region has 15 residues. With 0 bases clipped from V and 5 bases from J, the junction kept 5 bases outside the gene matches. CDR3 sequence (DNA): TGCGCCAGCAGCTTGGCCGCTAGCGGCAACAATGAGCAGTTCTTC. Its protein product is CASSLAASGNNEQFF. Together with reference TRBV5-1 and TRBJ2-1, the CDR3 gives the full variable domain: KAGVTQTPRYLIKTRGQQVTLSCSPISGHRSVSWYQQTPGQGLQFLFEYFSETQRNKGNFPGRFSGRQFSNSRSEMNVSTLELGDSALYLCASSLAASGNNEQFFGPGTRLTVL.